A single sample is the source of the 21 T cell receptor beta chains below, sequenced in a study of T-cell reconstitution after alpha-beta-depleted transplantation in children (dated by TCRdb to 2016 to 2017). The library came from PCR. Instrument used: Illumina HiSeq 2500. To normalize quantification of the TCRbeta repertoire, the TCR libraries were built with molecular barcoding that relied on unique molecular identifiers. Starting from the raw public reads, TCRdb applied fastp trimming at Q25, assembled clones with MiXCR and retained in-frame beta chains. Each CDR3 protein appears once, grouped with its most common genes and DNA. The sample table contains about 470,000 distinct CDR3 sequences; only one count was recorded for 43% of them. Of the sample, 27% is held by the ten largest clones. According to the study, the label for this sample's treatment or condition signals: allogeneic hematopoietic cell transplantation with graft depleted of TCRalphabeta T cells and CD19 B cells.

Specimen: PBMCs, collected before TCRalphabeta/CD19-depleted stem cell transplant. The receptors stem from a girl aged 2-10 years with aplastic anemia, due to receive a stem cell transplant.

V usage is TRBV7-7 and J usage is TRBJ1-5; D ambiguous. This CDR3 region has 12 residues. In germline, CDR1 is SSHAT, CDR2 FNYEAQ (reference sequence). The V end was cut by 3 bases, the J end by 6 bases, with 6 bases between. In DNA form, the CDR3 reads TGTGCCAGCAGCTTGCCTTCTCAGCCCCAGCATTTT. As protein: CASSLPSQPQHF.

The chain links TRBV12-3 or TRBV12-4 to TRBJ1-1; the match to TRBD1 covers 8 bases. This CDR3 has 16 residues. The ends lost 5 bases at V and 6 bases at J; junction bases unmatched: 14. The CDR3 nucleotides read TGTGCCAGCAGTCTATGGACAGGGCGGTATTTGGCTGAAGCTTTCTTT. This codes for CASSLWTGRYLAEAFF.

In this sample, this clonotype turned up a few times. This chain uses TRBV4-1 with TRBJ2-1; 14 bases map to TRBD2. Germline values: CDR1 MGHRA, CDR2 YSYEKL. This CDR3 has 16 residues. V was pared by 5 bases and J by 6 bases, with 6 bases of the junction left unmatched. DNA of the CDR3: TGCGCCAGCAGCTTCCGACTAGCGGGAGGGGTCAATGAGCAGTTCTTC. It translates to CASSFRLAGGVNEQFF.

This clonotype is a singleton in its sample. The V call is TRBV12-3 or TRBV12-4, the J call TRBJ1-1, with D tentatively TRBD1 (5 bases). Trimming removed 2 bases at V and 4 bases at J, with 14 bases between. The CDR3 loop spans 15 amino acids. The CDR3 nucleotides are TGTGCCAGCAGTTTATTGGCTGCAGGGTCCACTGAAGCTTTCTTT. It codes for CASSLLAAGSTEAFF.

The DNA for the CDR3 is TGTGCCAGCGGCCCAGGGGCAGCAGAAGATAGCAATCAGCCCCAGCATTTT. It yields the protein CASGPGAAEDSNQPQHF. The chain combines TRBV21-1 with TRBJ1-5; TRBD1 is taken as the D call from the table, unchecked against the DNA. TRBV21-1 is a pseudogene. The CDR3 spans 17 residues.

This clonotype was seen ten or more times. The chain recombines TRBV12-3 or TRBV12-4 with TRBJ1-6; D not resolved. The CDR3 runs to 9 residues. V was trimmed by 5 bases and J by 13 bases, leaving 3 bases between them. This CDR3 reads CASSPPLHF. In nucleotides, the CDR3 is TGTGCCAGCAGTCCGCCCCTCCACTTT.

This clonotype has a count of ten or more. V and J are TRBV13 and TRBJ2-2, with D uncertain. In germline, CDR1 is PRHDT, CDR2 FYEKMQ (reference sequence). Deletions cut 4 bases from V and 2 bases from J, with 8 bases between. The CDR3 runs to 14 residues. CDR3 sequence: CASSSYINTGELFF. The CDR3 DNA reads TGTGCCAGCAGCTCCTACATTAACACCGGGGAGCTGTTTTTT.

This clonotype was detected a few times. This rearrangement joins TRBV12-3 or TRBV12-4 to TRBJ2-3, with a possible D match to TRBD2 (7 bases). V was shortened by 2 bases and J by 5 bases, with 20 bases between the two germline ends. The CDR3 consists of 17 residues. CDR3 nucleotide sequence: TGTGCCAGCAGTTTACAGGTCGGCGGGGGCTTTGGAGATACGCAGTATTTT. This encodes CASSLQVGGGFGDTQYF.

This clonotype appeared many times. The CDR3 region is CSARDQVGAGSYNEQFF. As DNA, the CDR3 is TGCAGTGCTAGAGATCAGGTTGGGGCGGGCTCCTACAATGAGCAGTTCTTC. The chain uses TRBV20-1 and TRBJ2-1; TRBD1 or TRBD2 may be the D gene (5 bases each). The CDR3 is made up of 17 amino acids. Germline assignment: CDR1 DFQATT and CDR2 SNEGSKA (reference sequence). V lost 0 bases, J lost 0 bases, and 15 bases lay in between.

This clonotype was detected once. The CDR3: CASRRTAHEKLFF. CDR3 bases: TGTGCCAGTAGGAGGACGGCCCATGAAAAACTGTTTTTT. The V gene is TRBV19, the J gene TRBJ1-4; D remains ambiguous. Germline V gene sequence: CDR1 LNHDA, CDR2 SQIVND (reference sequence). The CDR3 runs 13 residues. Trimming removed 6 bases from V and 6 bases from J, with 11 bases in between.

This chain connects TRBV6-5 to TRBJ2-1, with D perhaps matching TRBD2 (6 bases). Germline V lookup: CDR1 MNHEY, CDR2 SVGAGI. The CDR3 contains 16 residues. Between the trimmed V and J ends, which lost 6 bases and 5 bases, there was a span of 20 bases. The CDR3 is CASSYKAGRVDNEQFF. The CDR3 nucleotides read TGTGCCAGCAGCTACAAGGCGGGGAGAGTCGACAATGAGCAGTTCTTC.

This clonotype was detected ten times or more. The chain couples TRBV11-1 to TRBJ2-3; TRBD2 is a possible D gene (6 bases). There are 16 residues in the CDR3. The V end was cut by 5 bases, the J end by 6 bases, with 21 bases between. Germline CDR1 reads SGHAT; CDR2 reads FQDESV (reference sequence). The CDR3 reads CASSPEAYGLSDTQYF. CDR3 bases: TGTGCCAGCAGCCCAGAGGCCTACGGACTATCCGATACGCAGTATTTT.

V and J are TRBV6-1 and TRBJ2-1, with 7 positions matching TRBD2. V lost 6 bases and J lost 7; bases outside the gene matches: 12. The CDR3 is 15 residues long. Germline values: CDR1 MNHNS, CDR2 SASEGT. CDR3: CASSTLAEGWNEQFF. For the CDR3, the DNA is TGTGCCAGCAGCACCCTAGCGGAAGGATGGAATGAGCAGTTCTTC.

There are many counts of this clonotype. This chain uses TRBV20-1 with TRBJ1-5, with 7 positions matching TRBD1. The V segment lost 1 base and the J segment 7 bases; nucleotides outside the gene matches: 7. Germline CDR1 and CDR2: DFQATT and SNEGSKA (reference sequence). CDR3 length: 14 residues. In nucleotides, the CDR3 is TGCAGTGCTAGAGGGCAGGGGGAACGACAGCCCCAGCATTTT. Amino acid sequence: CSARGQGERQPQHF.

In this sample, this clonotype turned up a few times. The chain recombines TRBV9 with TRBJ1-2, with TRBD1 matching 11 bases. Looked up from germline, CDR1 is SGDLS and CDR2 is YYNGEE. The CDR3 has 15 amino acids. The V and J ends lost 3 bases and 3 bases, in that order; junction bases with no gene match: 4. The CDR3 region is CASSARTGGDYGYTF. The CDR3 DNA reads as TGTGCCAGCAGCGCTCGGACAGGGGGCGACTATGGCTACACCTTC.

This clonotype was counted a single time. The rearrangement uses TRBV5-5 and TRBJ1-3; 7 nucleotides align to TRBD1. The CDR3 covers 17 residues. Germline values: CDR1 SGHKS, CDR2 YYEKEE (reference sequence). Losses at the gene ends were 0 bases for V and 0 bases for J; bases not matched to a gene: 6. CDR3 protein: CASSLAHNRGSGNTIYF. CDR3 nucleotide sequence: TGTGCCAGCAGCTTGGCTCACAACAGGGGCTCTGGAAACACCATATATTTT.

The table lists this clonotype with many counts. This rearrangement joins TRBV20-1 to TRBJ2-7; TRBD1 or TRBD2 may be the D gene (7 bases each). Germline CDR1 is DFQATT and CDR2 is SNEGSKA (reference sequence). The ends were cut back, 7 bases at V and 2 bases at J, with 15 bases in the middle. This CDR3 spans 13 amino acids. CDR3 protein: CSGEGAIAYEQYF. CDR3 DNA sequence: TGCAGTGGGGAGGGGGCGATCGCCTACGAGCAGTACTTC.

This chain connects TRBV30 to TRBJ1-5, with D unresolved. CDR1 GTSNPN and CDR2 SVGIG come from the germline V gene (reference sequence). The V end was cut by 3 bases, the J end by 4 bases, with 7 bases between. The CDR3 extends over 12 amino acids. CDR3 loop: CAWSIGNQPQHF. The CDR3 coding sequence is TGTGCCTGGAGCATAGGGAATCAGCCCCAGCATTTT.

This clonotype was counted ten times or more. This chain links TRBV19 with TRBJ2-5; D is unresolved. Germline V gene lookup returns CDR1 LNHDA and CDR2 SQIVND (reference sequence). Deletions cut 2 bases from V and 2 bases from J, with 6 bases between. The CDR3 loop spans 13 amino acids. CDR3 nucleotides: TGTGCCAGTAGTATAAGGGAACAAGAGACCCAGTACTTC. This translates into CASSIREQETQYF.

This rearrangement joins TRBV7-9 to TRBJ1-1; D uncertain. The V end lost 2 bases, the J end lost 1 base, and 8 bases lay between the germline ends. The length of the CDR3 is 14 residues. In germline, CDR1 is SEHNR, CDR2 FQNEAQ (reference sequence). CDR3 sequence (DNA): TGTGCCAGCAGCTTAATGCCGGGGAACACTGAAGCTTTCTTT. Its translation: CASSLMPGNTEAFF.

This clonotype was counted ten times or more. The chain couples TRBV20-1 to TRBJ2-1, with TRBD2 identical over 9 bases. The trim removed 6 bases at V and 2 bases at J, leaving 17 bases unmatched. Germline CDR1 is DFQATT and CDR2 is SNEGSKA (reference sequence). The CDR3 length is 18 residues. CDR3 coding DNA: TGCAGTGCCGACTCCGCAGGGAATAGCGGGAGCCCCTACAATGAGCAGTTCTTC. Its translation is CSADSAGNSGSPYNEQFF.